This T cell receptor (beta chain) stems from a study of tumor-infiltrating lymphocytes in localized non-small cell lung cancer. Looking at the study overall: Each patient gave resected tumor and non-adjacent uninvolved lung tissue.

Profiled with immunoSEQ multiplex PCR; TCRdb holds only in-frame clones, not every one. Of 15,000 to 20,000 clones in the sample, approximately 73% were seen once. Broader study findings: Different pieces of the same tissue were used for each assay.

To note about this clone: The target antigen is unknown.

This TCR was recovered from a human donor with non-small cell lung cancer. The sequenced sample was lung tumor tissue.

The DNA for the CDR3 is TGTGCCAGCAGGATGGTTGGTCGTAATTCACCCCTCCACTTT. As protein: CASRMVGRNSPLHF. This sequence joins TRBV6-5 and TRBJ1-6; D not resolved. The CDR3 runs 14 residues. Germline V gene sequence: CDR1 MNHEY, CDR2 SVGAGI. The germline V and J ends were trimmed by 6 bases and 6 bases, with 12 bases remaining between them.